A selection of T cell receptor beta chains follows, all from one sample in a study of blood T cells in healthy people across ages. Using its own MiXCR run on the 5' RACE reads, TCRdb lists one record per CDR3 protein. The sample lists 650,000 to 950,000 distinct CDR3 sequences; roughly 44% were seen once. The sequenced sample was blood. These receptors all stem from a man in his fifties or sixties in good health. Both conserved end residues are part of each CDR3. D genes are given only for firm matches. Expanded clones get a size class; other rows say once, few or many, or leave the size out.

j_gene	d_gene	abundance	v_gene	CDR3nt	CDR3aa
TRBJ1-1	TRBD1	.	TRBV29-1	TGCAGCGTGGCAGGGGGTCCCACTGAAGCTTTCTTT	CSVAGGPTEAFF
TRBJ1-6	.	.	TRBV15	TGTGCCACCAGCAGAGTCCGGGACGGAAATTCACCCCTCCACTTT	CATSRVRDGNSPLHF
TRBJ2-1	.	.	TRBV29-1	TGCAGCGTTGATATGGGAGGTGAGCAGTTCTTC	CSVDMGGEQFF
TRBJ2-7	TRBD1	.	TRBV29-1	TGCAGCGTTGAAGATGGGACAGGGGAAAACTACGAGCAGTACTTC	CSVEDGTGENYEQYF
TRBJ2-6	TRBD1	.	TRBV7-6	TGTGCCAGCAGCTTACAGGGGGCCGTCTCTGGGGCCAACGTCCTGACTTTC	CASSLQGAVSGANVLTF
TRBJ2-5	TRBD2	few	TRBV9	TGTGCCAGCAGCGCCCGACTAGCGGTGAGCCAAGAGACCCAGTACTTC	CASSARLAVSQETQYF
TRBJ2-1	.	few	TRBV20-1	TGCAGTGCGGGGACCAGCGTCGGCAATGAGCAGTTCTTC	CSAGTSVGNEQFF
TRBJ2-1	.	.	TRBV7-2	TGTGCCAGCAGCTTTCGACGGGGCGATGGGTTCTTC	CASSFRRGDGFF
TRBJ2-3	TRBD2	.	TRBV24-1	TGTGCCACAGCGCCGGGAGGGCTCGGAACAGATACGCAGTATTTT	CATAPGGLGTDTQYF
TRBJ2-5	.	.	TRBV6-2/TRBV6-3	TGTGCCAGCAGTCACAGGGTGAGCCTATTAGGAGAGACCCAGTACTTC	CASSHRVSLLGETQYF
TRBJ2-3	TRBD2	.	TRBV2	TGTGCCAGCCTAGCGGGGGTAGTAGATACGCAGTATTTT	CASLAGVVDTQYF
TRBJ2-1	.	once	TRBV12-3/TRBV12-4	TGTGCCAGCCGAACCGTAGGTGGATATGAGCAGTTCTTC	CASRTVGGYEQFF
TRBJ2-2	.	.	TRBV4-3	TGCGCCAGCAGCCCCTTTCCGGGCCAGAGGGGCACCGGGGAGCTGTTTTTT	CASSPFPGQRGTGELFF
TRBJ2-7	TRBD2	.	TRBV6-6	TGTGCCAGCAGTGACGGACTAGTCTACGAGCAGTACTTC	CASSDGLVYEQYF
TRBJ2-2	TRBD2	few	TRBV5-6	TGTGCCAGCAGCCCCCCCCCAGGGAGGGCGAACACCGGGGAGCTGTTTTTT	CASSPPPGRANTGELFF
TRBJ2-3	TRBD2	.	TRBV5-1	TGCGCCAGCAGCCCGGGACTAGCGGGGGCAATCCGCACAGATACGCAGTATTTT	CASSPGLAGAIRTDTQYF
TRBJ2-2	TRBD1	.	TRBV27	TGTGCCAGCAGTTTGGGCAGGGGGCTTAACACCGGGGAGCTGTTTTTT	CASSLGRGLNTGELFF
TRBJ2-4	.	.	TRBV5-1	TGCGCCAGCAGTGTGGGGGACGGGCCCAAAAACATTCAGTACTTC	CASSVGDGPKNIQYF
TRBJ1-4	.	.	TRBV30	TGTGCCTGGGGTGCCGAACTGAATGAAAAACTGTTTTTT	CAWGAELNEKLFF
TRBJ1-6	TRBD1	.	TRBV4-3	TGCGCCAGCAGCCAAGAATTCATCCGACAGGGAGATAATTCACCCCTCCACTTT	CASSQEFIRQGDNSPLHF
TRBJ1-4	.	.	TRBV4-3	TGCGCCAGCAGCCAAGGGGGCAGGGCAGCTAATGAAAAACTGTTTTTT	CASSQGGRAANEKLFF
TRBJ1-4	.	.	TRBV4-3	TGCGCCAGCAGCCAAGAGTTGAGTATTACTAATGAAAAACTGTTTTTT	CASSQELSITNEKLFF
TRBJ1-2	.	few	TRBV20-1	TGCAGTGCTTCTACACCTAACTATGGCTACACCTTC	CSASTPNYGYTF
TRBJ2-3	TRBD2	.	TRBV7-2	TGTGCCAGCAGCCCGACTAGCCTCCGGGATACGCAGTATTTT	CASSPTSLRDTQYF
TRBJ2-6	TRBD1	few	TRBV3-1	TGTGCCAGCAGCGTAAGAGTGGGAGGCGGGACAGGGGCCCCAGTGATCTCTGGGGCCAACGTCCTGACTTTC	CASSVRVGGGTGAPVISGANVLTF
TRBJ2-7	.	.	TRBV12-3/TRBV12-4	TGTGCCAGCAGTCTCGGGACGGCCCAGCAGTACTTC	CASSLGTAQQYF
TRBJ1-5	.	.	TRBV3-1	TGTGCCAGCAGCCCGGGCGGGGGCGCGGGGAATCAGCCCCAGCATTTT	CASSPGGGAGNQPQHF
TRBJ1-4	.	.	TRBV5-1	TGCGCCAGCAGTAGGGGCGATAATGAAAAACTGTTTTTT	CASSRGDNEKLFF
TRBJ1-4	TRBD1	.	TRBV25-1	TGTTCCAGCAGTGATTCGACAGGGGGTAATGAAAAACTGTTTTTT	CSSSDSTGGNEKLFF
TRBJ2-1	.	.	TRBV6-2/TRBV6-3	TGTGCCAGCAGTTATGAGGGGGGCACCTACAATGAGCAGTTCTTC	CASSYEGGTYNEQFF
TRBJ2-7	TRBD1	.	TRBV29-1	TGCAGCGTTGGGGACAGCTTCTCCTACGAGCAGTACTTC	CSVGDSFSYEQYF
TRBJ2-7	.	few	TRBV9	TGTGCCAGCAGCGTAGGCAGCAGGAGCTCCTACGAGCAGTACTTC	CASSVGSRSSYEQYF
TRBJ2-1	.	few	TRBV10-3	TGTGCCATCAGCCTTCCATCCCTAAATGAGCAGTTCTTC	CAISLPSLNEQFF
TRBJ2-7	.	.	TRBV28	TGTGCCAGCAGTACAAGACAGGCGAGCTCCTACGAGCAGTACTTC	CASSTRQASSYEQYF
TRBJ1-4	.	.	TRBV6-5	TGTGCCAGCAGGGGAGGGGTGGTAGGTGAAAAACTGTTTTTT	CASRGGVVGEKLFF
TRBJ2-4	.	few	TRBV7-8	TGTGCCAGCAGCTCCGCCGACATTCAGTACTTC	CASSSADIQYF
TRBJ2-5	TRBD1	few	TRBV6-5	TGTGCCAGCAGTTACTCGAAGTCCCGGACAGGGAAACAAGAGACCCAGTACTTC	CASSYSKSRTGKQETQYF
TRBJ2-1	TRBD2	.	TRBV11-3	TGTGCCGGCACTTCGGGACTATCATCATATGAGCAGTTCTTC	CAGTSGLSSYEQFF
TRBJ1-2	.	.	TRBV3-1	TGTGCCAGCAGCCAAGGGGCCAGGGGAACCTATGGCTACACCTTC	CASSQGARGTYGYTF
TRBJ2-1	.	.	TRBV15	TGTGCCACCAGCAGAGATCGGGGGAACAATGAGCAGTTCTTC	CATSRDRGNNEQFF
TRBJ2-1	.	few	TRBV4-3	TGCGCCAGCAGCCAAGAACTCCTATTTTGGTCTGCGGGCAGCTCCTACAATGAGCAGTTCTTC	CASSQELLFWSAGSSYNEQFF
TRBJ1-4	.	few	TRBV7-8	TGTGCCAGCAGCTTAGGTTCAGGGGAGTTGAAACTGTTTTTT	CASSLGSGELKLFF
TRBJ1-6	.	many	TRBV7-9	TGTGCCAGCAGCTTAGGAGATTCACCCCTCCACTTT	CASSLGDSPLHF
TRBJ2-5	.	.	TRBV11-3	TGTGCCAGCAGGCCTGACGTGGCCCGAGTGGAGACCCAGTACTTC	CASRPDVARVETQYF
TRBJ2-5	TRBD1	.	TRBV2	TGTGCCAGCGGAGCACCGGACAGGGGGATCCAAGAGACCCAGTACTTC	CASGAPDRGIQETQYF
TRBJ2-1	.	.	TRBV27	TGTGCCAGCAGTTCCCATCCAGTTCGGGTACGGGATGAGCAGTTCTTC	CASSSHPVRVRDEQFF
TRBJ2-7	TRBD1	once	TRBV29-1	TGCAGCGTGGTTACCCGGGACAGTATCTACGAGCAGTACTTC	CSVVTRDSIYEQYF
TRBJ2-7	TRBD2	.	TRBV3-1	TGTGCCAGCAGCCAACTAGCGGGGATTTACGAGCAGTACTTC	CASSQLAGIYEQYF
TRBJ1-2	.	few	TRBV12-5	TGTGCTAGTGCCCCGGAGGTCGGTGGCTACACCTTC	CASAPEVGGYTF
TRBJ2-7	.	.	TRBV29-1	TGCAGCGCCCGGATTGGGACCGCTGGCTACGAGCAGTACTTC	CSARIGTAGYEQYF
TRBJ2-1	.	few	TRBV5-4	TGTGCCAGCAGCTCGAACCAGGGGTTCTACAATGAGCAGTTCTTC	CASSSNQGFYNEQFF